This T cell receptor (beta chain) stems from a study of shared clonotypes between healthy human individuals (dated by TCRdb to the early 2020s). With regard to the full study: The cohort included three men and a couple of women between 18 and 49 years of age. Per donor, three plates each were used for CD4 naive and CD4 memory, two for CD8 naive, and one for CD8 memory. To estimate repertoire size and how much clonotype sharing occurs between individuals, the study deeply sequenced the blood TCR repertoires of five healthy adults. Different laboratories and diverse techniques were used to prepare libraries and sequence TCR repertoires, to increase sequencing depth and limit assay-specific biases. Between about 0.9 and 8.9 billion PBMCs per donor were obtained by leukapheresis.

For the CD8 naive samples, CD45RO-negative cells were positively selected for CCR7, yielding a CD45RA+CCR7+ population from which TemRA cells were excluded. The donors were healthy, HIV-negative adults with no recently reported acute infections or vaccinations. Every donor was a Caucasian adult living in Nashville, Tennessee, USA. After blood collection by leukapheresis, PBMCs were isolated using Ficoll-Histopaque density gradient centrifugation and then cryopreserved in the vapor phase of liquid nitrogen. Analytical flow cytometry was used to check the purity and quantity of every magnetically sorted T cell population. Genomic DNA was isolated from every sorted fraction and measured by UV absorbance on a Nanodrop 2000c. Using the deep immunoSEQ assay, TCR CDR3 regions were amplified from genomic DNA by multiplex PCR. Extracted genomic DNA from each cell subset was spread evenly across all wells of several immunoSEQ 96-well plates, with each plate serving as a replicate. Each replicate PCR for sorted subsets received about 0.2 ug genomic DNA, equal to about 30,000 T cell genomes. Purified libraries were measured with a Qubit 3.0 fluorometer, size-checked on a Bioanalyzer 2100, and measured again with the KAPA Library Quantification kit. A separate single-read 150-cycle Illumina NextSeq 550 flow cell was used to sequence each immunoSEQ 96-well plate. Turning to the authors' computational methods: Because only junctional sequences without quality scores were contained in the immunoSEQ output, filtering matching that applied to full-length reads could not be performed. Sequences were annotated with PyIR, a Python wrapper for IgBLAST v1.9, using IMGT germline references to assign V/J genes and CDR3. Reads were filtered out if the reads had weak V/J assignments (E-value above 1e-6), no CDR3, stop codons, out-of-frame junctions, or ambiguous translated residues. A V3J clonotype was defined by an identical inferred V gene, J gene, and CDR3 amino acid sequence. To compute the percentage overlap between repertoires, the number of shared unique clonotypes was divided by the size of the smaller repertoire. RTK rarefaction, the Chao1 estimator, and Recon v2.1 estimates of unobserved clonotypes were used to assess repertoire richness. OLGA was used to compute generation probabilities for all TCRbeta clonotypes that the gDNA method yielded from a handful of donors. As stored in TCRdb, this immuneACCESS dataset retains in-frame rearrangements with V and J assigned. A fraction of the clones does not appear; measured against another copy, unresolved V genes explain less than half of the discrepancy, and the remainder lacks a known reason. The V and J calls and clone size are taken from that table; D and trimming were inferred from the DNA. This sample lists some 2 million clones; just under 95% were detected once. The top ten constitute 0.9% to 1.3% of the sample.

Paper-wide results and their limitations: Sampling was restricted to blood, and TCR repertoires in tissue are likely to differ from TCR repertoires in blood. Sharing across a handful of donors was observed for roughly 5.4% of naive CD4, 3% to 3.5% of naive CD8, about 2.5% of memory CD4, and about 0.4% of memory CD8 clonotypes. Because the study included a small number of donors, the genetic and exposure-history diversity represented was limited. Larger estimated clonotype richness was generally found for naive subsets than for memory subsets. Based on pairwise subsampling, the degree of clonotype sharing among donors was expected to be affected by sequencing depth. Even with the large sequencing depth, rarefaction of the sorted-subset datasets indicated that sequencing was incomplete. Compared with non-shared clonotypes, the clonotypes found in all four sorted-subset donors had higher generation probabilities.

The CDR3, from cysteine to phenylalanine, totals 16 residues. This entry keeps only the CDR3 DNA: 48 bases, framed from base 1. For CDR1 and CDR2, the germline V gene lists MGHRA and YSYEKL. V and J lose 4 bases and 4 bases, and a span of 19 bases separates them. Comment on this clone: This clone's antigen is unknown. It has no much larger one-base neighbor in the sample; base qualities were not kept.

Sequencing input: naive CD8+ T cells sorted from blood. According to the study, the label for this sample's cell subset or site signals: CD45RA+CCR7+. The receptor's source is a man between 18 and 29 years old in good health. The receptor chain draws on TRBV4-1 and TRBJ2-5; a weak D assignment points to TRBD2 (6 bases agree). The bases are TGCGCCAGCAGCCGTACTCCCGAGGGAGGCAGAGAGACCCAGTACTTC. This sequence encodes CASSRTPEGGRETQYF.